The 17 T cell receptor beta chains reported below all come from one sample, sequenced in a study of T cells in Graves' hyperthyroidism and ophthalmopathy. TCR beta CDR3 regions were amplified from RNA. During a first-round RT-PCR of the TCR CDR3, the HTBI primer set was used. TCRdb independently ran MiXCR on the multiplex PCR reads; one entry per CDR3 protein. The sample records around 390,000 distinct CDR3 sequences, roughly 15% being singletons. The sequencing sample was made of blood. These TCRs come from a woman younger than 45 with Graves' ophthalmopathy.

The chain recombines TRBV2 with TRBJ2-7, with D uncertain. Per germline, CDR1 SNHLY and CDR2 FYNNEI. The V end lost 7 bases, the J end lost 0 bases, and 13 bases lay between the germline ends. The CDR3 loop spans 14 amino acids. The CDR3 DNA reads TGTGCCAGCATTGAGGATTACATCTCCTACGAGCAGTACTTC. Translation gives CASIEDYISYEQYF.

At least ten counts were recorded for this clonotype. The chain is built from TRBV28 and TRBJ1-5, with a possible D match to TRBD1 (5 bases). Trimming pared 1 base from V and 0 bases from J, leaving 10 bases between. This CDR3 region has 16 residues. The germline CDR1 and CDR2 sequences are MDHEN and SYDVKM. This CDR3 reads CASSLFRGNSNQPQHF. Written as DNA, the CDR3 is TGTGCCAGCAGTTTATTTCGGGGGAATAGCAATCAGCCCCAGCATTTT.

The rearrangement links TRBV9 to TRBJ1-1; the D is unclear. CDR1 and CDR2 (germline): SGDLS, YYNGEE. V lost 4 bases, J lost 4 bases, and 8 bases lay in between. The CDR3 is 12 residues long. CDR3 loop: CASSPLITEAFF. The CDR3 DNA reads as TGTGCCAGCAGCCCCCTGATCACTGAAGCTTTCTTT.

This clonotype was seen a handful of times. The chain recombines TRBV20-1 with TRBJ2-7; unclear D gene. The CDR3 length is 14 residues. The V gene's germline CDR1 is DFQATT and CDR2 SNEGSKA (reference sequence). The V gene lost 5 bases and the J gene lost 5 bases, with 19 bases spanning the gap. CDR3 loop: CSAVGPSLGNEQYF. The CDR3 region has the DNA TGCAGTGCTGTTGGGCCTTCCCTGGGAAACGAGCAGTACTTC.

This clonotype appeared many times. This CDR3 is CASKGGTRRNNEQFF. The CDR3 DNA reads as TGTGCCAGCAAAGGGGGGACTAGACGGAACAATGAGCAGTTCTTC. The chain recombines TRBV2 with TRBJ2-1, with TRBD2 matching over 8 bases. This CDR3 has 15 amino acids. CDR1 and CDR2 (germline): SNHLY, FYNNEI. V dropped 7 bases and J dropped 5; count of bases not matched to a gene: 10.

This clonotype was observed at least ten times. The chain uses TRBV28 and TRBJ1-1, with D perhaps TRBD1 (6 bases). The germline V gene has CDR1 MDHEN and CDR2 SYDVKM. This CDR3 region has 11 residues. Trimming took 0 bases from V and 11 from J, leaving 7 bases between them. Written as DNA, the CDR3 is TGTGCCAGCAGTTTATGGGGGGCGGCTTTCTTT. Amino acids: CASSLWGAAFF.

This clonotype was picked up many times. The chain has TRBV20-1 and TRBJ1-1, with 7 nucleotides matching TRBD1. The germline V gene encodes CDR1 DFQATT and CDR2 SNEGSKA (reference sequence). The CDR3 is 11 amino acids. J lost 11 bases, V lost 6 bases, and 9 bases had no gene match. In DNA, the CDR3 is TGCAGTGCGAAGACAGGGTCGGTCGCTTTCTTT. This encodes CSAKTGSVAFF.

This clonotype was counted at least ten times. The chain uses TRBV4-1 and TRBJ1-1; D gene uncertain. CDR3 length equals 14 residues. Germline CDR1 MGHRA, CDR2 YSYEKL. The V end lost 4 bases, the J end lost 0 bases, and 9 bases lay between the germline ends. CDR3 amino acids: CASSLISLNTEAFF. DNA for the CDR3: TGCGCCAGCAGCCTGATTAGCCTGAACACTGAAGCTTTCTTT.

This clonotype occurred many times. This chain links TRBV6-2 or TRBV6-3 with TRBJ1-6; 8 nucleotides agree with TRBD1. The CDR3 sequence is 16 residues long. Germline V gene data show CDR1 as MNHEY and CDR2 as SVGEGT. With 6 bases clipped from V and 8 bases from J, the junction kept 12 bases outside the gene matches. The CDR3 region is CASRGGDRGRYSPLHF. The CDR3 nucleotides are TGTGCCAGCAGAGGGGGAGACAGGGGTCGATATTCACCCCTCCACTTT.

As for this clonotype: A read error may explain this, as a much larger clone is one base away. This chain connects TRBV3-1 to TRBJ2-5, with D possibly being TRBD1 (6 bases). The CDR3 is 19 residues long. The germline gives CDR1 LGHDT, CDR2 YNNKEL (reference sequence). This chain's CDR3 is CASSQDPGQQGPSMETRYF. CDR3 DNA: TGTGCCAGCAGCCAAGATCCGGGGCAACAGGGCCCGAGTATGGAGACCCGGTACTTC.

This clonotype was seen repeatedly, ten times or more. The rearrangement joins TRBV30 to TRBJ2-7, with D perhaps matching TRBD1 or TRBD2 (5 bases each). Trimming removed 8 bases from V and 6 bases from J, with 26 bases in between. The CDR3 has 15 residues. The germline CDR1 and CDR2 sequences are GTSNPN and SVGIG (reference sequence). In DNA, the CDR3 is TGTGCCAGCCTGGCAGGGACGGAGTTATATAGCGAGCAGTACTTC. It encodes CASLAGTELYSEQYF.

This clonotype was observed at least ten times. The rearrangement links TRBV12-3 or TRBV12-4 to TRBJ2-2; D may correspond to TRBD1 or TRBD2 (5 bases each). Trimming shortened V by 2 bases and J by 7 bases, and 11 bases separated the two germline ends. The CDR3 totals 14 residues. The CDR3 DNA follows: TGTGCCAGCAGTTTACCCGCGAGGGGCGGGGAGCTGTTTTTT. This sequence encodes CASSLPARGGELFF.

This clonotype was seen more than once but under ten times. V and J are TRBV9 and TRBJ1-1; possibly TRBD1 for D (5 bases). Germline CDR1 reads SGDLS; CDR2 reads YYNGEE. V was pared by 2 bases and J by 3 bases, with 8 bases between. There are 13 residues in the CDR3. CDR3 sequence: CASSVPGYTEAFF. The CDR3 coding sequence is TGTGCCAGCAGCGTCCCAGGGTACACTGAAGCTTTCTTT.

This clonotype was found many times. The rearrangement uses TRBV20-1 and TRBJ2-7; D is uncertain. The CDR3 loop spans 12 amino acids. Trimming pared 6 bases from V and 0 bases from J, leaving 9 bases between. Germline V gives CDR1 DFQATT, CDR2 SNEGSKA (reference sequence). CDR3 in DNA: TGCAGTGCAACTGACACCTCCTACGAGCAGTACTTC. Protein: CSATDTSYEQYF.

This clonotype was recorded many times. The rearrangement links TRBV7-9 to TRBJ2-3; TRBD2 aligns across 13 bases. V lost 5 bases and J lost 2; bases outside the gene matches: 13. CDR1 is SEHNR, CDR2 FQNEAQ, per germline (reference sequence). There are 19 residues in the CDR3. The CDR3 coding sequence is TGTGCCAGCAGCGGGACCCAGCGGACTAGCGGGGGCATCACAGATACGCAGTATTTT. Protein sequence: CASSGTQRTSGGITDTQYF.

The table lists this clonotype with many counts. This sequence joins TRBV15 and TRBJ2-7; 10 bases map to TRBD1. The ends lost 4 bases at V and 7 bases at J; junction bases unmatched: 10. This CDR3 has 15 residues. Looked up from germline, CDR1 is LNHNV and CDR2 is YYDKDF (reference sequence). CDR3: CATSTGQGVSREQYF. CDR3 coding DNA: TGTGCCACCAGCACAGGACAGGGGGTATCTCGGGAGCAGTACTTC. The full variable domain, completed using reference TRBV15 and TRBJ2-7, is DAMVIQNPRYQVTQFGKPVTLSCSQTLNHNVMYWYQQKSSQAPKLLFHYYDKDFNNEADTPDNFQSRRPNTSFCFLDIRSPGLGDTAMYLCATSTGQGVSREQYFGPGTRLTVT.

The DNA of the CDR3 is TGTGCCAGCAGTGAGCTAGCGGGGGTGTCCGCAGATACGCAGTATTTT. The encoded protein is CASSELAGVSADTQYF. This chain joins TRBV6-1 and TRBJ2-3; TRBD2 aligns across 10 bases. The CDR3 runs to 16 residues. V shed 3 bases and J 4 bases; nucleotides not matched to a gene: 7. Germline CDR1 and CDR2: MNHNS and SASEGT.